This TCR beta chain was sequenced in a study of cytomegalovirus exposure and HLA in healthy donors. Assay: immunoSEQ multiplex PCR; the TCRdb copy retains only in-frame clones and omits some. This repertoire shows 86,000 or so clones, about 96% found once; its top ten account for roughly 1.6%. Study-wide results and caveats: The study labeled more than 150 TCR beta chains cytomegalovirus-associated.

Points on this clone: Its antigen is still unknown.

V dropped 3 bases and J dropped 0 bases, with 10 bases sitting between them. Per the germline V gene, CDR1 is MDHEN and CDR2 is SYDVKM. The CDR3 is 15 residues long. The chain combines TRBV28 with TRBJ2-3; D might be TRBD2 (5 bases). This clonotype was sampled from a man aged 18 to 30 in good health and CMV-seropositive. The material sequenced was PBMCs. The CDR3 bases are TGTGCCAGCAGTTTGAGGGAATATAGCACAGATACGCAGTATTTT. This gives the protein CASSLREYSTDTQYF.